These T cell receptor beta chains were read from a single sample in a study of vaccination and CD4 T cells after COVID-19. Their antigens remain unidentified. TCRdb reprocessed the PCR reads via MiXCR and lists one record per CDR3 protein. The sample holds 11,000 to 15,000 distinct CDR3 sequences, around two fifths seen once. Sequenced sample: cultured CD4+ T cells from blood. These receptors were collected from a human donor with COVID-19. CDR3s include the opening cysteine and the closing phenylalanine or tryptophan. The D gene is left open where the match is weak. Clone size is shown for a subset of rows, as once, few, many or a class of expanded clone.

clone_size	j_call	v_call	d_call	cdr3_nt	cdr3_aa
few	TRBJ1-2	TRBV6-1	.	TGTGCCAGCAGCTTTAATAACTATGGCTACACCTTC	CASSFNNYGYTF
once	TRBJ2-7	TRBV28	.	TGTGCCAGCACCTTAGGCGGGGTAGGGGGCCCCTACGAGCAGTACTTC	CASTLGGVGGPYEQYF
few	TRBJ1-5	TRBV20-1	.	TGCAGTGCTAGTTCCACCCTTAGCAATCAGCCCCAGCATTTT	CSASSTLSNQPQHF
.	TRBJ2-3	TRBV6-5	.	TGTGCCAGCAGTTACTCTGGCGAGGCGAGCACAGATACGCAGTATTTT	CASSYSGEASTDTQYF
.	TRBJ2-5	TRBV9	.	TGTGCCAGCAGCCCCCAATCGACAGGGAGGGAGACCCAGTACTTC	CASSPQSTGRETQYF
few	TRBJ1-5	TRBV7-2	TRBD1	TGTGCCAGCAGCTTAGATCCAGGGGGGCCCCAGCATTTT	CASSLDPGGPQHF
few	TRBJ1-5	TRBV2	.	TGTGCCAGCACCCGCCAGCCGGCTCGGCAGCCCCAGCATTTT	CASTRQPARQPQHF
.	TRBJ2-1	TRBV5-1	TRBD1	TGCGCCAGCAGCTCGGGACAGGCGACCTACAATGAGCAGTTCTTC	CASSSGQATYNEQFF
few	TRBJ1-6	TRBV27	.	TGTGCCAGCAGTTTAAGACAGCTTAATTCACCCCTCCACTTT	CASSLRQLNSPLHF
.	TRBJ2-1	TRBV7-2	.	TGTGCCAGCAGCTTATCCCACCGCGGAGGGCGCAATGAGCAGTTCTTC	CASSLSHRGGRNEQFF
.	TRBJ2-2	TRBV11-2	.	TGTGCCAGCAGCTTCGTAAACACCGGGGAGCTGTTTTTT	CASSFVNTGELFF
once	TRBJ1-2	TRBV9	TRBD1	TGTGCCAGCAGCGCACGACAGGGTCATGGCTACACCTTC	CASSARQGHGYTF
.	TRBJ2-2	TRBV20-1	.	TGCAGTGCTAGAGATGGGGGCCGTTCTAGTGGGGAGCTGTTTTTT	CSARDGGRSSGELFF
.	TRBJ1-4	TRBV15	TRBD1	TGTGCCACCAGCAGGGGGACAGTAAATGAAAAACTGTTTTTT	CATSRGTVNEKLFF
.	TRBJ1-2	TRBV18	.	TGTGCCAGCTCACCACAGCACCGGGACGCTGGCTACACCTTC	CASSPQHRDAGYTF
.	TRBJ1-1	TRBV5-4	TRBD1	TGTGCCAGCAGGGGGGACAGACGGATGAACACTGAAGCTTTCTTT	CASRGDRRMNTEAFF
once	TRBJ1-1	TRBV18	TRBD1	TGTGCCAGCTCACCACCCGGCCGGGACAGGGGCACTGAAGCTTTCTTT	CASSPPGRDRGTEAFF
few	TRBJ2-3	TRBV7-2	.	TGTGCCAGCAGCTTAGCGGGGGGAACAGATACGCAGTATTTT	CASSLAGGTDTQYF
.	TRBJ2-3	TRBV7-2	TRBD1	TGTGCCAGCAGCGACCAGGGGGTAACAGATACGCAGTATTTT	CASSDQGVTDTQYF
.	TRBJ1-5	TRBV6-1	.	TGTGCCAGCAGACCACCCGACGGTTCTTTTCAGCCCCAGCATTTT	CASRPPDGSFQPQHF
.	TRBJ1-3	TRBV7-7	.	TGTGCTAGCAGCTTAGATCAGGGCCCCGGAAACACCATATATTTT	CASSLDQGPGNTIYF
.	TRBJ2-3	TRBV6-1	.	TGTGCCAGCGGTCACAGGGATCGAGAATATACGCAGTATTTT	CASGHRDREYTQYF
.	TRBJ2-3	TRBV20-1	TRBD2	TGCAGTGCTAGAGTAGCGGGGGGGCCTAGAGATACGCAGTATTTT	CSARVAGGPRDTQYF
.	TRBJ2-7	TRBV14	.	TGTGCCAGCAGCCAATTGATCAACTCCTACGAGCAGTACTTC	CASSQLINSYEQYF
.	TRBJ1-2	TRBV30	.	TGTGCCTGGAGTGGGAGGGACTATGGCTACACCTTC	CAWSGRDYGYTF
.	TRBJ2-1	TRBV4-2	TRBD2	TGTGCCAGCAGCCAACGGACTAGCGGGGGGACCGATGAGCAGTTCTTC	CASSQRTSGGTDEQFF
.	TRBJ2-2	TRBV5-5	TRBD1	TGTGCCAGCAGCAAGAAACCGGGACAGGGAAACACCGGGGAGCTGTTTTTT	CASSKKPGQGNTGELFF
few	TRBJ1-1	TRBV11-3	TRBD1	TGTGCCAGCAGCTTACAGGGGGCGAACACTGAAGCTTTCTTT	CASSLQGANTEAFF
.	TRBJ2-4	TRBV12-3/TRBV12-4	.	TGTGCCAGCAGCGGCCTAGCCAAAAACATTCAGTACTTC	CASSGLAKNIQYF
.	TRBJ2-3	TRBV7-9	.	TGTGCCAGCAGCTCGACCGCCCTATTTCGGACAACCGCGGCTGATACGCAGTATTTT	CASSSTALFRTTAADTQYF
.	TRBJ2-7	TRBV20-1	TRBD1	TGCAGTGCTATCTGGACAGGGAGTTCCTACGAGCAGTACTTC	CSAIWTGSSYEQYF
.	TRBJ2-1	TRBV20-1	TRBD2	TGCAGACCCCGGGGACTAGCGAGTGGAAATGAGCAGTTCTTC	CRPRGLASGNEQFF
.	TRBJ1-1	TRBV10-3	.	TGTGCCATCAGGGATCGGTTTTTTACTGAAGCTTTCTTT	CAIRDRFFTEAFF
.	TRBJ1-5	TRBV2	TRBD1	TGTGCCAGGGGCGGACAGGGTGAGGGGCCCCAGCATTTT	CARGGQGEGPQHF
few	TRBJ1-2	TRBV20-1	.	TGCAGTGCTAGAGCGGACACAAGCAACTATGGCTACACCTTC	CSARADTSNYGYTF
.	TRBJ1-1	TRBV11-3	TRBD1	TGTGCCAGCAGCCGGACAGGGTTGGTGGACACTGAAGCTTTCTTT	CASSRTGLVDTEAFF
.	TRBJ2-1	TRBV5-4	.	TGTGCCAGCAGCTTACCGTACAGGGGAGGCAATGAGCAGTTCTTC	CASSLPYRGGNEQFF
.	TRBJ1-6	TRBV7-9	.	TGTGCCAGCAGCGCCCAAGGGAATTCACCCCTCCACTTT	CASSAQGNSPLHF
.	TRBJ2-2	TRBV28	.	TGTGCCAGCAGTTTAGGGGGGAACACCGGGGAGCTGTTTTTT	CASSLGGNTGELFF
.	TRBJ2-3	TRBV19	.	TGTGCCAGTAGTGGGGGCAGGGTTGGTACGCAGTATTTT	CASSGGRVGTQYF
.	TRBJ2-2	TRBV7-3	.	TGTGCCAGCAGCTTAACGTGGGTGGGCCAGCACACCGGGGAGCTGTTTTTT	CASSLTWVGQHTGELFF
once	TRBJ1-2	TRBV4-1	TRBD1	TGCGCCAGCAGCCTTACCGAGGGGGCAGATGGCTACACCTTC	CASSLTEGADGYTF
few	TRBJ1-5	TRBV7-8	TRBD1	TGTGCCAGCAGCCCCCAGGACAGGGGGAGCAATCAGCCCCAGCATTTT	CASSPQDRGSNQPQHF
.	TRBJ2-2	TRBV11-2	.	TGTGCCAGCAGCTCGGAATTCACCGGGGAGCTGTTTTTT	CASSSEFTGELFF
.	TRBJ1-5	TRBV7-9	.	TGTGCCAGCAGCTTATACGATCAGCCCCAGCATTTT	CASSLYDQPQHF
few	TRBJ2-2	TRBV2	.	TGTGCCAGCAGGGAGAGCTTCGCGAACACCGGGGAGCTGTTTTTT	CASRESFANTGELFF
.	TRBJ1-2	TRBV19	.	TGTGCCAGTAGTATGGCTAGCAAGAGGCAGGGGTCCGACTATGGCTACACCTTC	CASSMASKRQGSDYGYTF
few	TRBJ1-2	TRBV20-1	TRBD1	TGCAGTGCTAGCCCGACAGGGGGCTATGGCTACACCTTC	CSASPTGGYGYTF
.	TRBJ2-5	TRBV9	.	TGTGCCAGCAGCGTAGAAGGGGGGCCTGGTGAGACCCAGTACTTC	CASSVEGGPGETQYF
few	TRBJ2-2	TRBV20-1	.	TGCAGTGCTAGACGCACCGGGGAGCTGTTTTTT	CSARRTGELFF
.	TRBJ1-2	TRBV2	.	TGTGCCAGCACTATCCGGGGCTTGGACTATGGCTACACCTTC	CASTIRGLDYGYTF
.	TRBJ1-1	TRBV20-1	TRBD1	TGCAGTGCTAGCGGACAGGGGAAGGGCACTGAAGCTTTCTTT	CSASGQGKGTEAFF
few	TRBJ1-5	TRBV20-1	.	TGCAGTGCTCCTCCGAGGGGTAGCAATCAGCCCCAGCATTTT	CSAPPRGSNQPQHF